What follows are 16 T cell receptor beta chains derived from one specimen sequenced in a study of blood T cell repertoires in COVID-19. The data were produced by immunoSEQ multiplex PCR, yet TCRdb's version contains in-frame clones alone and is incomplete. Found here are a few hundred thousand clones, 86% of them singletons; the top ten hold 10% to 13%. The sequenced material came from peripheral blood. The receptor source for this set is a woman in her 50s with COVID-19, enrolled during active disease.

The chain carries TRBV5-1 and TRBJ2-3, with a possible D match to TRBD2 (7 bases). This CDR3 is built from 15 residues. V dropped 0 bases and J dropped 8 bases, with 16 bases sitting between them. CDR1 is SGHRS, CDR2 YFSETQ, per germline. CDR3 nucleotide sequence: TGCGCCAGCAGCTTGGGGCGGGGGCCTGAGTTTACGCAGTATTTT. Protein: CASSLGRGPEFTQYF.

The chain is built from TRBV6-5 and TRBJ1-2; 7 bases fit TRBD1. The CDR3 loop spans 15 amino acids. Losses at the gene ends were 0 bases for V and 3 bases for J; bases not matched to a gene: 4. Germline CDR1 is MNHEY and CDR2 is SVGAGI. The CDR3 DNA sequence: TGTGCCAGCAGTTACTCGGAGACAGGGTACTATGGCTACACCTTC. Translation gives CASSYSETGYYGYTF.

The chain joins TRBV7-3 to TRBJ1-2; no reliable D call. Germline V gene lookup returns CDR1 SGHTA and CDR2 FQGTGA. The germline V and J ends were trimmed by 5 bases and 0 bases, with 13 bases remaining between them. CDR3 length equals 15 residues. CDR3 in DNA: TGTGCCAGCAGCCCTTACAGTAATCCTAACTATGGCTACACCTTC. The encoded protein is CASSPYSNPNYGYTF.

The chain recombines TRBV30 with TRBJ2-7; maybe TRBD1 (5 bases). The CDR3 is 14 amino acids. V shed 0 bases and J shed 6 bases, with 15 bases lying between them. Germline lookup yields CDR1 GTSNPN and CDR2 SVGIG (reference sequence). CDR3 bases: TGTGCCTGGAGTGTACAAGGGGTCGGAACCGAGCAGTACTTC. It codes for CAWSVQGVGTEQYF. The full variable domain, its missing parts supplied by reference TRBV30 and TRBJ2-7, is SQTIHQWPATLVQPVGSPLSLECTVEGTSNPNLYWYRQAAGRGLQLLFYSVGIGQISSEVPQNLSASRPQDRQFILSSKKLLLSDSGFYLCAWSVQGVGTEQYFGPGTRLTVT.

The rearrangement uses TRBV18 and TRBJ2-2, with TRBD2 matching over 8 bases. The germline CDR1 and CDR2 sequences are KGHSH and LQKENI. The CDR3 is 16 amino acids. V lost 1 base to trimming and J lost 4 bases; unmatched junction nucleotides: 5. The CDR3 DNA reads TGTGCCAGCTCACCACTAGCGGGGTTTACCACCGGGGAGCTGTTTTTT. It codes for CASSPLAGFTTGELFF.

V is TRBV24-1 and J is TRBJ2-3; 7 nucleotides agree with TRBD1. CDR1 and CDR2 (germline): KGHDR, SFDVKD. V lost 10 bases and J lost 0; bases outside the gene matches: 0. The CDR3 extends over 12 amino acids. Here the CDR3 reads CATGQSTDTQYF. The CDR3 bases are TGTGCCACGGGACAGAGCACAGATACGCAGTATTTT.

This chain uses TRBV28 with TRBJ1-1; TRBD1 aligns across 7 bases. V was pared by 7 bases and J by 5 bases, with 7 bases of the junction left unmatched. CDR3 size: 13 residues. From germline, CDR1 is MDHEN and CDR2 SYDVKM. The CDR3 nucleotides are TGTGCCAGCACTACAGGGGAGATTACTGAAGCTTTCTTT. Residues: CASTTGEITEAFF.

The rearrangement uses TRBV2 and TRBJ2-5, with 10 bases identical to TRBD1. Losses at the gene ends were 5 bases for V and 2 bases for J; bases not matched to a gene: 8. Per the germline V gene, CDR1 is SNHLY and CDR2 is FYNNEI. The CDR3 loop spans 16 amino acids. CDR3 DNA sequence: TGTGCCAGCAGTTCGGGACAGGGGATATATCAAGAGACCCAGTACTTC. As protein: CASSSGQGIYQETQYF.

The rearrangement uses TRBV30 and TRBJ2-5; TRBD2 aligns across 8 bases. CDR3 length: 14 residues. CDR1 and CDR2 from the germline V gene are GTSNPN and SVGIG (reference sequence). After removal of 6 bases from V and 1 base from J, the junction contained 7 bases not matched to a gene. The CDR3 DNA follows: TGTGCCTGCAGCCTCGGACTAGCCCAAGAGACCCAGTACTTC. Encoded protein: CACSLGLAQETQYF.

The chain recombines TRBV6-5 with TRBJ2-7; 7 bases align to TRBD2. The length of the CDR3 is 14 residues. V shed 6 bases, J shed 5 bases, and the junction held 10 bases outside the gene matches. The germline CDR1 and CDR2 sequences are MNHEY and SVGAGI. As DNA, the CDR3 is TGTGCCAGCAGCCCACGGGCGGGGGTGAACGAGCAGTACGTC. As protein: CASSPRAGVNEQYV.

This chain joins TRBV20-1 and TRBJ2-4; D possibly corresponds to TRBD1 (6 bases). CDR1 and CDR2 (germline): DFQATT, SNEGSKA (reference sequence). V was cut by 4 bases and J by 5 bases, with 18 bases left in between. This CDR3 has 15 amino acids. In nucleotides, the CDR3 is TGCAGTGCTAATGACAGGCTGGGCGGGCAAAACATTCAGTACTTC. It is translated as CSANDRLGGQNIQYF.

The V gene is TRBV5-6, the J gene TRBJ1-2; 7 bases are a match to TRBD1. Germline loops: CDR1 SGHDT, CDR2 YYEEEE. V lost 6 bases and J lost 5; bases outside the gene matches: 10. The CDR3 is 14 residues long. This chain's CDR3 is CASTYRDSFYGYTF. CDR3 nucleotides: TGTGCCAGCACCTACCGGGACAGTTTTTATGGCTACACCTTC.

As for this clone: The same CDR3 also results from other DNA sequences found in this sample. CDR3 nucleotide sequence: TGTGCCAGCAGTTTTTTACCGGGAGCAGGAAACACCATATATTTT. It codes for CASSFLPGAGNTIYF. The chain combines TRBV28 with TRBJ1-3; D call uncertain. Per germline, CDR1 MDHEN and CDR2 SYDVKM. This CDR3 region has 15 residues. The germline V and J ends were trimmed by 3 bases and 4 bases, with 13 bases remaining between them.

This chain links TRBV5-1 with TRBJ2-1; 7 bases match TRBD2. The CDR3 length is 15 residues. The V gene's germline CDR1 is SGHRS and CDR2 YFSETQ. V shed 4 bases, J shed 2 bases, and the junction held 6 bases outside the gene matches. The CDR3, as DNA: TGCGCCAGCAGCCGGGACTACCCTCCCTACAATGAGCAGTTCTTC. Translating gives CASSRDYPPYNEQFF.

J is TRBJ2-1 and V is TRBV4-1, with D possibly being TRBD1 (5 bases). The CDR3 consists of 15 residues. V lost 1 base and J 4 bases, leaving 11 bases between the germline ends. Germline loops: CDR1 MGHRA, CDR2 YSYEKL. The chain's CDR3 is CASSQARAGYNEQFF. CDR3 coding DNA: TGCGCCAGCAGCCAAGCCCGGGCAGGGTACAATGAGCAGTTCTTC.

The chain carries TRBV27 and TRBJ2-7; D is possibly TRBD2 (6 bases). Germline CDR1 MNHEY, CDR2 SMNVEV (reference sequence). The CDR3 loop spans 13 amino acids. V was pared by 2 bases and J by 5 bases, with 10 bases between. This CDR3 reads CASSLRGWHEQYF. The CDR3, as DNA: TGTGCCAGCAGTTTACGGGGGTGGCACGAGCAGTACTTC.